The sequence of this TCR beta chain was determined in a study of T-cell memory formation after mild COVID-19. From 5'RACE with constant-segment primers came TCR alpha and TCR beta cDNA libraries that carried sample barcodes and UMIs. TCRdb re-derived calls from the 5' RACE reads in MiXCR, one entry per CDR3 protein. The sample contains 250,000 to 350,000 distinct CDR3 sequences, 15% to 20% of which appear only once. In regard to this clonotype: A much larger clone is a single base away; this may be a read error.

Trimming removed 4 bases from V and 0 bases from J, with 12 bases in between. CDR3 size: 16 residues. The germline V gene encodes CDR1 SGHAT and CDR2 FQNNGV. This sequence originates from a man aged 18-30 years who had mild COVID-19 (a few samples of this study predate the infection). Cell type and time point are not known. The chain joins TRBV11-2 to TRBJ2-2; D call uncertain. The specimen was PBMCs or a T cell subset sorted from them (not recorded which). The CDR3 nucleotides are TGTGCCAGCAGCTCCAGATTCGCCCCGAACACCGGGGAGCTGTTTTTT. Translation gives CASSSRFAPNTGELFF.